Listed here are 15 T cell receptor beta chains from one sample, sequenced in a study of blood T cell repertoires in COVID-19. Profiled with immunoSEQ multiplex PCR; TCRdb holds only in-frame clones, not every one. The data show some 120,000 clones, about three quarters seen once. The sequenced sample was peripheral blood. The receptors stem from a human donor with acute or convalescent COVID-19. The donor label of this sample is uncertain.

CDR3 sequence reads: CASSYGTHTGELFF. As DNA, the CDR3 is TGTGCCAGCAGTTACGGGACTCACACCGGGGAGCTGTTTTTT. The gene calls are TRBV6-5 and TRBJ2-2, with D perhaps TRBD2 (6 bases). This CDR3 has 14 residues. V shed 2 bases and J shed 3 bases, with 7 bases lying between them. Germline CDR1 reads MNHEY; CDR2 reads SVGAGI.

The rearrangement uses TRBV3-1 (or the pseudogene TRBV3-2) and TRBJ2-3; D is unresolved. CDR1 LGHDT and CDR2 YNNKEL come from the germline V gene (reference sequence). V was cut by 4 bases and J by 6 bases, with 14 bases left in between. The CDR3 spans 14 residues. The CDR3 here is CASSPQVATDTQYF. CDR3 nucleotide sequence: TGTGCCAGCAGCCCCCAGGTGGCAACCGATACGCAGTATTTT.

The J gene is TRBJ2-5, the V gene TRBV7-2; the D gene is possibly TRBD2 (6 bases). The V end lost 2 bases, the J end lost 2 bases, and 18 bases lay between the germline ends. The CDR3 covers 17 residues. Germline V gives CDR1 SGHTA, CDR2 FQGNSA. In DNA form, the CDR3 reads TGTGCCAGCAGCTTATCCCAACCTGGTAGCGGACAAGAGACCCAGTACTTC. Its protein is CASSLSQPGSGQETQYF.

This sequence joins TRBV5-1 and TRBJ2-7; the match to TRBD2 covers 9 bases. CDR1 is SGHRS, CDR2 YFSETQ, per germline. Trimming removed 4 bases from V and 5 bases from J; junction bases left unmatched: 7. CDR3 length: 14 residues. The CDR3 sequence is CASSPLAGANEQYF. The CDR3 DNA follows: TGCGCCAGCAGCCCTTTAGCGGGGGCGAACGAGCAGTACTTC.

The chain employs TRBV29-1 and TRBJ2-5; the D is unclear. Germline V gene sequence: CDR1 SQVTM, CDR2 ANQGSEA. The CDR3 extends over 12 amino acids. V lost 0 bases and J 2 bases, leaving 4 bases between the germline ends. DNA of the CDR3: TGCAGCGTTGAAGAGACTCAAGAGACCCAGTACTTC. Its translation is CSVEETQETQYF.

A note on this clone: Because it lacks the conserved phenylalanine or tryptophan at the end, this CDR3 is likely a read error. No DNA is shown, since the ends of the CDR3 on it are uncertain; the CDR3 is the one TCRdb lists. This sequence joins TRBV5-5 and TRBJ1-6; the table calls TRBD1, which could not be checked here. The CDR3 length equals 12 residues, ends included. Germline V gene lookup returns CDR1 SGHKS and CDR2 YYEKEE (reference sequence). CDR3 region: CASSIRPGQGSG.

The DNA for the CDR3 is TGTGCCAGCAGTTTCCAACAACCCGGGTCGAGACTGTTTTTT. Translation gives CASSFQQPGSRLFF. This sequence joins TRBV2 and TRBJ1-4; D gene ambiguous. CDR1 is SNHLY, CDR2 FYNNEI, per germline. The ends were cut back, 5 bases at V and 13 bases at J, with 20 bases in the middle. The CDR3 has 14 amino acids.

V is TRBV9 and J is TRBJ2-3; 9 nucleotides match TRBD1. The CDR3 spans 15 residues. V was clipped by 4 bases and J by 5 bases; unmatched bases: 8. Germline CDR1 and CDR2: SGDLS and YYNGEE. The CDR3, as DNA: TGTGCCAGCAGCCCTAGACAGGGGGTTGTAGATACGCAGTATTTT. Its protein is CASSPRQGVVDTQYF.

The genes are TRBV11-2 and TRBJ2-2; TRBD2 agrees at 14 bases. V dropped 3 bases and J dropped 4; count of bases not matched to a gene: 7. The CDR3 length is 18 residues. Germline CDR1 SGHAT, CDR2 FQNNGV. The CDR3 DNA reads as TGTGCCAGCAGCTTTGAGACTAGCGGGGGGGCAAGCACCGGGGAGCTGTTTTTT. Its translation is CASSFETSGGASTGELFF.

The J gene is TRBJ2-1, the V gene TRBV25-1, with TRBD1 identical over 9 bases. Unmatched junction bases numbered 9, after V lost 2 bases and J lost 7 bases. The germline CDR1 and CDR2 sequences are MGHDK and SYGVNS. CDR3 size: 16 residues. In DNA, the CDR3 is TGTGCCAGCAGTGAACCTGGGACAGGGAGGTATAATGAGCAGTTCTTC. Translated: CASSEPGTGRYNEQFF. Variable domain in full (rest from reference TRBV25-1 and TRBJ2-1): EADIYQTPRYLVIGTGKKITLECSQTMGHDKMYWYQQDPGMELHLIHYSYGVNSTEKGDLSSESTVSRIRTEHFPLTLESARPSHTSQYLCASSEPGTGRYNEQFFGPGTRLTVL.

The chain links TRBV12-5 to TRBJ1-6, with D uncertain. The CDR3 totals 13 residues. Germline V gene lookup returns CDR1 LGHNT and CDR2 FRNRAP. V gave up 1 base and J gave up 8 bases, with 6 bases separating them. In nucleotides, the CDR3 is TGTGCTAGTGGTTTGGGTCGAGATTCACCCCTCCACTTT. It is translated as CASGLGRDSPLHF.

The chain is built from TRBV11-2 and TRBJ2-3; 7 nucleotides agree with TRBD2. The CDR3 is 15 amino acids. V shed 2 bases and J 1 base; nucleotides not matched to a gene: 3. Germline V gene sequence: CDR1 SGHAT, CDR2 FQNNGV. This chain's CDR3 is CASSLSGAGTDTQYF. CDR3 DNA: TGTGCCAGCAGCTTAAGCGGGGCGGGCACAGATACGCAGTATTTT.

In its sample, this clone was seen once. The chain carries TRBV12-3 or TRBV12-4 and TRBJ2-3; the D gene is possibly TRBD1 (6 bases). Between the trimmed V and J ends, which lost 1 base and 4 bases, there was a span of 6 bases. The CDR3 sequence is 13 residues long. The CDR3 sequence: CASSLGQADTQYF. The CDR3 DNA follows: TGTGCCAGCAGTTTAGGACAGGCAGATACGCAGTATTTT.

V is TRBV21-1 and J is TRBJ1-2. TRBV21-1 is listed as a pseudogene. This CDR3 is 16 amino acids long. The CDR3 sequence: CASSGKGTGANYGYTF. For the CDR3, the DNA is TGTGCCAGCAGTGGAAAAGGGACGGGAGCTAACTATGGCTACACCTTC.

This sequence joins TRBV5-1 and TRBJ2-3; 8 bases match TRBD2. CDR1 and CDR2 (germline): SGHRS, YFSETQ. J lost 2 bases, V lost 4 bases, and 9 bases had no gene match. CDR3 length: 16 residues. The CDR3, as DNA: TGCGCCAGCAGCCCTGGGTTTAGCGGGGCCACAGATACGCAGTATTTT. Translated: CASSPGFSGATDTQYF.